The 6 T cell receptor beta chains listed next were all sequenced from one sample in a study of siplizumab effects on memory and regulatory T cells. Generated by immunoSEQ multiplex PCR, the TCRdb table keeps only in-frame clones and is missing some. This repertoire shows some 100,000 clones, 94% found once; its top ten account for about 0.6%. The specimen sequenced was Tregs sorted from blood. The source is a human donor in good health.

The genes are TRBV14 and TRBJ2-2; D ambiguous. From germline, CDR1 is SGHDN and CDR2 FVKESK. The CDR3 is made up of 16 amino acids. V was pared by 4 bases and J by 5 bases, with 17 bases between. The CDR3 loop is CASSPIPTQRTGELFF. The DNA of the CDR3 is TGTGCCAGCAGCCCGATACCGACACAACGGACCGGGGAGCTGTTTTTT. Complete variable domain (other parts from reference TRBV14 and TRBJ2-2): EAGVTQFPSHSVIEKGQTVTLRCDPISGHDNLYWYRRVMGKEIKFLLHFVKESKQDESGMPNNRFLAERTGGTYSTLKVQPAELEDSGVYFCASSPIPTQRTGELFFGEGSRLTVL.

The chain uses TRBV6-5 and TRBJ2-7; 8 bases are a match to TRBD1. V was clipped by 4 bases and J by 0 bases; unmatched bases: 8. Germline CDR1 MNHEY, CDR2 SVGAGI. The CDR3 runs to 16 residues. The CDR3 reads CASSFAGQAGSYEQYF. DNA of the CDR3: TGTGCCAGCAGTTTCGCGGGACAGGCGGGCTCCTACGAGCAGTACTTC.

The chain is built from TRBV15 and TRBJ2-1; D perhaps matches TRBD1 (5 bases). CDR1 is LNHNV and CDR2 is YYDKDF in the germline V gene (reference sequence). The CDR3 is made up of 15 amino acids. V dropped 1 base and J dropped 7 bases, with 14 bases sitting between them. The CDR3 bases are TGTGCCACCAGCAGAGGAACTCAGGGTACGAATGAGCAGTTCTTC. This translates into CATSRGTQGTNEQFF.

This chain connects TRBV4-1 to TRBJ2-4; no definite D call. The CDR3 has 15 amino acids. The germline CDR1 and CDR2 sequences are MGHRA and YSYEKL. With 4 bases removed from V and 6 bases from J, the gap between germline ends came to 16 bases. The CDR3 coding sequence is TGCGCCAGCAGCCGAGACGTAGTAGTGAGAAACATTCAGTACTTC. It is translated as CASSRDVVVRNIQYF.

The chain employs TRBV5-4 and TRBJ2-4, with 8 positions matching TRBD1. This CDR3 has 14 residues. Unmatched junction bases numbered 7, after V lost 4 bases and J lost 7 bases. The germline V gene encodes CDR1 SGHNT and CDR2 YYREEE (reference sequence). This CDR3 reads CASSQDRVVNIQYF. CDR3 coding DNA: TGTGCCAGCAGCCAGGACAGGGTCGTGAACATTCAGTACTTC.

This chain connects TRBV6-5 to TRBJ1-4, with D perhaps TRBD1 (5 bases). The CDR3 length is 12 residues. Germline CDR1 MNHEY, CDR2 SVGAGI. V lost 11 bases, J lost 8 bases, and 15 bases lay in between. The CDR3 region has the DNA TGTGCCTATCAGGGCCTTCTGGAAAAACTGTTTTTT. As protein: CAYQGLLEKLFF.